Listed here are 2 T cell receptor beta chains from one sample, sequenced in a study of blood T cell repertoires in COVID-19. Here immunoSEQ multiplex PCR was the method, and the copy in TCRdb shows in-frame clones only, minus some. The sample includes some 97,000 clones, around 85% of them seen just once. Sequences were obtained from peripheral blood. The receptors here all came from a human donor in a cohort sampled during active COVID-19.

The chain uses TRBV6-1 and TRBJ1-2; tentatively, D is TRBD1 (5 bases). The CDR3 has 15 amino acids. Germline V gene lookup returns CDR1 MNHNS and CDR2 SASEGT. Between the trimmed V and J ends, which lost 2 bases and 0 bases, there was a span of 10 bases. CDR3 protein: CASSERGLANYGYTF. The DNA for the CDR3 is TGTGCCAGCAGTGAAAGGGGCCTAGCTAACTATGGCTACACCTTC.

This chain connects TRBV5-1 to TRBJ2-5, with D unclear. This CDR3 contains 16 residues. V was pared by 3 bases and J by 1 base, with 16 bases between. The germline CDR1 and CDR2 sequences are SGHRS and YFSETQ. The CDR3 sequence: CASSWSGFASQETQYF. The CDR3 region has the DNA TGCGCCAGCAGCTGGTCGGGTTTTGCCAGCCAAGAGACCCAGTACTTC. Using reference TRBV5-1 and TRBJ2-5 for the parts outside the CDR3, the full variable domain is KAGVTQTPRYLIKTRGQQVTLSCSPISGHRSVSWYQQTPGQGLQFLFEYFSETQRNKGNFPGRFSGRQFSNSRSEMNVSTLELGDSALYLCASSWSGFASQETQYFGPGTRLLVL.